A selection of T cell receptor beta chains follows, all from one sample in a study of cytomegalovirus exposure and HLA in healthy donors. Libraries were prepared by immunoSEQ multiplex PCR; TCRdb keeps only in-frame clonotypes and omits some of them. The data contain 95,000 to 100,000 clones, about 80% of them seen just once; the ten biggest clones take up about 3.5%. Sequencing was carried out using PBMCs. Receptor source: a man aged 40-55 years in good health and CMV-seronegative. Both conserved end residues are part of each CDR3. The D gene is left open where the match is weak. Expanded clones are given a class, and other clones once, few, many or no size at all.

J: TRBJ2-1
D: TRBD2
V: TRBV15
size: -
DNA: TGTGCCACCAGCAGAGCTGGACTAGCGGCCTACAATGAGCAGTTCTTC
CDR3: CATSRAGLAAYNEQFF

J: TRBJ2-7
D: TRBD2
V: TRBV29-1
size: -
DNA: TGCAGCGCGAAGGGACTAGCGACCTACGAGCAGTACTTC
CDR3: CSAKGLATYEQYF

J: TRBJ2-1
D: -
V: TRBV2
size: -
DNA: TGTGCCAGCAGTGTTCAGGGTGGGTACAATGAGCAGTTCTTC
CDR3: CASSVQGGYNEQFF

J: TRBJ2-2
D: -
V: TRBV2
size: -
DNA: TGTGCCAGCAGTCTGTCCGGGGAGCTGTTTTTT
CDR3: CASSLSGELFF

J: TRBJ1-2
D: TRBD1
V: TRBV29-1
size: -
DNA: TGCAGGACCGGGACAGCTTATGGCTACACCTTC
CDR3: CRTGTAYGYTF

J: TRBJ2-7
D: TRBD2
V: TRBV5-4
size: few
DNA: TGTGCCAGCAGCCCAGGACTAGCGGGGGGCCAATACGAGCAGTACTTC
CDR3: CASSPGLAGGQYEQYF

J: TRBJ1-1
D: -
V: TRBV6-5
size: -
DNA: TGTGCCAGCAGTCAACTAACAGGGTTCTCTGAAGCTTTCTTT
CDR3: CASSQLTGFSEAFF

J: TRBJ1-4
D: TRBD1
V: TRBV5-1
size: -
DNA: TGCGCCAGCAGCTTGGAGTCAGGGGGCGAAAAACTGTTTTTT
CDR3: CASSLESGGEKLFF

J: TRBJ1-1
D: -
V: TRBV6-5
size: -
DNA: TGTGCCAGCAGTTTGGTCCACATGAACACTGAAGCTTTCTTT
CDR3: CASSLVHMNTEAFF

J: TRBJ1-3
D: TRBD1
V: TRBV28
size: -
DNA: TGTGCCAACGAGGACAGGGCTACGAACACCATATATTTT
CDR3: CANEDRATNTIYF

J: TRBJ1-1
D: -
V: TRBV28
size: -
DNA: TGTGCCACCCAGCGGGGGGCGAACACTGAAGCTTTCTTT
CDR3: CATQRGANTEAFF

J: TRBJ1-6
D: TRBD1
V: TRBV19
size: -
DNA: TGTGCCAGTAGATCAGGGGGAGGCGATTCACCCCTCCACTTT
CDR3: CASRSGGGDSPLHF

J: TRBJ2-7
D: TRBD2
V: TRBV30
size: -
DNA: TGTGCCAGATCTAGCGGGAGTAGCTACGAGCAGTACTTC
CDR3: CARSSGSSYEQYF

J: TRBJ2-1
D: TRBD1
V: TRBV25-1
size: -
DNA: TGTGCCAGCACCAACGCAGGGGGACCTCGACCCAATGAGCAGTTCTTC
CDR3: CASTNAGGPRPNEQFF

J: TRBJ1-1
D: -
V: TRBV29-1
size: -
DNA: TGCAGCGTCTTCTACACTGAAGCTTTCTTT
CDR3: CSVFYTEAFF

J: TRBJ2-4
D: -
V: TRBV4-1
size: -
DNA: TGCGCCAGCAGCCAAGATCGGGCGACTAGTGGGGCCAAAAACATTCAGTACTTC
CDR3: CASSQDRATSGAKNIQYF

J: TRBJ1-1
D: TRBD1
V: TRBV28
size: -
DNA: TGTGCCAGCAGTTTAGACAGGGTGGGTGAAGCTTTCTTT
CDR3: CASSLDRVGEAFF

J: TRBJ1-1
D: TRBD1
V: TRBV6-4
size: -
DNA: TGTGCCAGCAGGGAGACAGGGGGCTTTGAAGCTTTCTTT
CDR3: CASRETGGFEAFF

J: TRBJ2-2
D: -
V: TRBV12-1
size: -
DNA: TGTGCCAGCAGCCGCGATTATAGCGGCTGGGTTTCCGGGGAGCTGTTTTTT
CDR3: CASSRDYSGWVSGELFF

J: TRBJ1-2
D: -
V: TRBV6-6
size: -
DNA: TGTGCCAGCAGTCATACGACACCCCAAAGCGGCTACACCTTC
CDR3: CASSHTTPQSGYTF

J: TRBJ2-7
D: -
V: TRBV29-1
size: -
DNA: TGCAGCGTTGAATGGAGGGCGGGGGAGCAGTACTTC
CDR3: CSVEWRAGEQYF

J: TRBJ1-3
D: -
V: TRBV30
size: -
DNA: TGTGCCTGGAGTGGAGTATTCTCTGGAAACACCATATATTTT
CDR3: CAWSGVFSGNTIYF

J: TRBJ2-7
D: -
V: TRBV28
size: once
DNA: TGTGCCAGTTACCCGGGACTGAGCTTTTACGAGCAGTACTTC
CDR3: CASYPGLSFYEQYF

J: TRBJ2-1
D: -
V: TRBV7-9
size: -
DNA: TGTGCCAGCAGCCCCGGGGGGCCCCAGTTCTTC
CDR3: CASSPGGPQFF

J: TRBJ2-7
D: TRBD2
V: TRBV2
size: few
DNA: TGTGCCAGCAACGGGGGGGTAACCTACGAGCAGTACTTC
CDR3: CASNGGVTYEQYF

J: TRBJ2-3
D: -
V: TRBV19
size: medium-sized
DNA: TGTGCCAGTAGACTATCCGGGGATACGCAGTATTTT
CDR3: CASRLSGDTQYF

J: TRBJ2-2
D: -
V: TRBV15
size: once
DNA: TGTGCCACCAGGGGGGTCGTGGGAGGGGGGAACACCGGGGAGCTGTTTTTT
CDR3: CATRGVVGGGNTGELFF

J: TRBJ1-3
D: -
V: TRBV5-4
size: -
DNA: TGTGCCAGCAGCGTTCCGGGCTCTGGAAACACCATATATTTT
CDR3: CASSVPGSGNTIYF

J: TRBJ2-7
D: TRBD1
V: TRBV5-6
size: -
DNA: TGTGCCAGCAGCCTGGGATGGACAGGGGGCGTAGGGTTC
CDR3: CASSLGWTGGVGF

J: TRBJ2-3
D: TRBD2
V: TRBV2
size: -
DNA: TGTGCCAGCAGTGTGGCGGGAGGGGCAGATACGCAGTATTTT
CDR3: CASSVAGGADTQYF

J: TRBJ2-3
D: -
V: TRBV5-1
size: -
DNA: TGCGCCAGCAGCTCCGGAGCTGCAGATACGCAGTATTTT
CDR3: CASSSGAADTQYF

J: TRBJ1-2
D: TRBD1
V: TRBV28
size: once
DNA: TGTGCCAGCAGTAAACTCGACAGGGGAGGAGGCTACACCTTC
CDR3: CASSKLDRGGGYTF

J: TRBJ2-3
D: TRBD2
V: TRBV6-4
size: -
DNA: TGTGCCAACCCTGGACTAGCGAGCACAGATACGCAGTATTTT
CDR3: CANPGLASTDTQYF

J: TRBJ2-5
D: -
V: TRBV6-4
size: once
DNA: TGTGCCAGCAGTGGGCAGGGAGGCGAGACCCAGTACTTC
CDR3: CASSGQGGETQYF

J: TRBJ1-5
D: -
V: TRBV2
size: -
DNA: TGTGCCAGCAGTCGATCTGCCGGCAGGAATGTCAATCAGCCCCAGCATTTT
CDR3: CASSRSAGRNVNQPQHF

J: TRBJ2-2
D: -
V: TRBV2
size: few
DNA: TGTGCCAGTGGGCGGAACACCGGGGAGCTGTTTTTT
CDR3: CASGRNTGELFF

J: TRBJ2-3
D: -
V: TRBV19
size: -
DNA: TGTGCCAGTAGTATGGGGACGGGCAGGGGATCAGATACGCAGTATTTT
CDR3: CASSMGTGRGSDTQYF

J: TRBJ2-7
D: TRBD2
V: TRBV19
size: -
DNA: TGTGCCAGTAGTATAGCACTAGCGGGCGCCTACGAGCAGTACTTC
CDR3: CASSIALAGAYEQYF

J: TRBJ1-2
D: TRBD1
V: TRBV5-1
size: -
DNA: TGCGCCAGCAGCGTGGAGGACAGGGGAAGCTATGGCTACACCTTC
CDR3: CASSVEDRGSYGYTF

J: TRBJ2-3
D: TRBD2
V: TRBV5-1
size: -
DNA: TGCGCCAGCAGTAGCTCCGGGACTAGCGGGAGCTTAAGCACAGATACGCAGTATTTT
CDR3: CASSSSGTSGSLSTDTQYF

J: TRBJ2-7
D: -
V: TRBV30
size: -
DNA: TGTGCCTGCTTAGGGGGAGGGCCTTACGAGCAGTACTTC
CDR3: CACLGGGPYEQYF

J: TRBJ1-2
D: -
V: TRBV15
size: few
DNA: TGTGCCACCAGCGCGGACAGCTATGGCTACACCTTC
CDR3: CATSADSYGYTF